The sample holds many counts of the clone carrying this T cell receptor beta chain. Its antigen is not identified. V was cut by 1 base and J by 6 bases, with 13 bases left in between. CDR1 is SQVTM, CDR2 ANQGSEA, per germline. This CDR3 has 13 amino acids. The data belong to a study of molecular identifiers for immune sequencing clone quantification. Notes on the study in general: Spiked Jurkat TCR RNA originating from one cell could reportedly be identified amid about a million naive cells.

Sorting captured naive CD8 T cells as CD8+CD4-CCR7+CD45RA+. TCRdb analysed the PCR reads with MiXCR anew, one entry per CDR3 protein. The data contain under 800,000 distinct CDR3 sequences, about 25% of them seen just once; the ten biggest clones take up roughly 0.83%. The receptor was derived from a human donor in good health. Some libraries in this study had Jurkat cell RNA spiked in. The chain has TRBV29-1 and TRBJ2-7, with D perhaps matching TRBD2 (5 bases). What was sequenced was naive CD8+ T cells from blood, with Jurkat cell RNA spiked in. This sample's subset: FACS-sorted CD8+CD4-CCR7+CD45RA+ naive T cells. Here the CDR3 DNA reads TGCAGCGTTGAAGGGACCTACGAGGGCGAGCAGTACTTC. Amino acids: CSVEGTYEGEQYF.